These 2 T cell receptor beta chains share one sample of origin, sequenced in a study of identical twins. Using its own MiXCR run on the 5' RACE reads, TCRdb lists one record per CDR3 protein. Of some 250,000 distinct CDR3 sequences listed, 6% to 7% were seen once; the top ten hold about 14%. These records were also assigned to another study, of T cells expressing NK-cell markers.

Sequenced material: CD8+ T cells sorted from blood. The receptors here all came from a woman aged 18-29 years in good health.

This clonotype was counted between two and nine times. This sequence joins TRBV12-3 or TRBV12-4 and TRBJ2-7; 12 nucleotides line up with TRBD1. The J segment lost 6 bases and the V segment lost 3 bases, leaving 3 bases of the junction unmatched. This CDR3 has 14 amino acids. The CDR3 reads CASSFGTGGVEQYF. Here the CDR3 DNA reads TGTGCCAGCAGTTTTGGGACAGGGGGCGTCGAGCAGTACTTC.

This clonotype was counted at least ten times. The CDR3 DNA follows: TGCGCCAGCAGCCAAACCCGGGAAGCGGAAACCAAGGCAAGGACTGAAGCTTTCTTT. This sequence encodes CASSQTREAETKARTEAFF. This chain uses TRBV4-3 with TRBJ1-1, with D unresolved. V was trimmed by 2 bases and J by 5 bases, leaving 27 bases between them. The CDR3 runs to 19 residues. Germline V gene sequence: CDR1 LGHNA, CDR2 YSLEER.